This is a list of T cell receptor beta chains from one sample in a study of T cell changes during pregnancy in multiple sclerosis. TCRdb keeps only in-frame clones here, not all; method: immunoSEQ multiplex PCR. The table records under 65,000 clones, approximately 91% of them present only once. Sequences were derived from CD4+ T cells from peripheral blood mononuclear cells, sampled in the third trimester of pregnancy. These receptors all stem from a female donor with multiple sclerosis, enrolled in a pregnancy study. CDR3s include the opening cysteine and the closing phenylalanine or tryptophan. Fields, in order: clone size, D gene, J gene, V gene, CDR3 protein, CDR3 DNA. A D gene is named only where the DNA matches it firmly. Clone size is stated in some rows and not others, as once, few, many or a class when expanded.

size: -
D: -
J: TRBJ1-5
V: TRBV5-1
CDR3: CASSLAGVAMEPQHF
DNA: TGCGCCAGCAGCTTGGCGGGGGTAGCGATGGAGCCCCAGCATTTT

size: -
D: -
J: TRBJ1-2
V: TRBV6-5
CDR3: CASSYEGVGYGYTF
DNA: TGTGCCAGCAGTTACGAGGGAGTCGGCTATGGCTACACCTTC

size: -
D: -
J: TRBJ2-1
V: TRBV18
CDR3: CASSPPQQGAYNEQFF
DNA: TGTGCCAGCTCACCACCGCAACAGGGAGCCTACAATGAGCAGTTCTTC

size: -
D: -
J: TRBJ1-5
V: TRBV19
CDR3: CASAQSASAQHF
DNA: TGTGCCAGTGCCCAGAGCGCCTCAGCCCAGCATTTT

size: -
D: -
J: TRBJ2-2
V: TRBV5-4
CDR3: CASSLGRGNTGELFF
DNA: TGTGCCAGCAGCTTGGGCAGGGGAAACACCGGGGAGCTGTTTTTT

size: -
D: -
J: TRBJ1-1
V: TRBV4-2
CDR3: CASSQPGAYTEAFF
DNA: TGTGCCAGCAGCCAACCAGGGGCTTACACTGAAGCTTTCTTT

size: few
D: -
J: TRBJ1-1
V: TRBV15
CDR3: CATSRDITGSFF
DNA: TGTGCCACCAGCAGAGATATAACAGGTAGCTTCTTT

size: -
D: TRBD2
J: TRBJ2-2
V: TRBV6-5
CDR3: CASTSPTSGAGELFF
DNA: TGTGCCAGCACCTCCCCGACTAGCGGCGCCGGGGAGCTGTTTTTT

size: -
D: TRBD2
J: TRBJ2-3
V: TRBV2
CDR3: CASSELAATDTQYF
DNA: TGTGCCAGCAGTGAACTAGCGGCAACAGATACGCAGTATTTT

size: -
D: -
J: TRBJ2-7
V: TRBV7-9
CDR3: CASSPGISYEQYF
DNA: TGTGCCAGCAGCCCAGGGATCTCCTACGAGCAGTACTTC